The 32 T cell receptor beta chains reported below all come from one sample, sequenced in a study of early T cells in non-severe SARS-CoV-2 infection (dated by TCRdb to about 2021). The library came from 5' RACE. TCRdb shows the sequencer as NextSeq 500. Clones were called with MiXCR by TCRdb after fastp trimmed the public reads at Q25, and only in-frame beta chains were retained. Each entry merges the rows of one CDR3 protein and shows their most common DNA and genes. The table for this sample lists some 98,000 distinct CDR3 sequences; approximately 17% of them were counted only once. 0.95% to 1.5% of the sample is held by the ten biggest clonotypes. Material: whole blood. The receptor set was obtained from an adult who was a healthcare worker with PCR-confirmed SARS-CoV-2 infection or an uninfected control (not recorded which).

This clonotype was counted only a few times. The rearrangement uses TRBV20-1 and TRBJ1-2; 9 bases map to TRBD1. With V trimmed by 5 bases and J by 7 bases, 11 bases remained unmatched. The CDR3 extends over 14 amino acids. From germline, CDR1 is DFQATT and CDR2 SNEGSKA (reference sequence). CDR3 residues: CSAPRQGGSGGYTF. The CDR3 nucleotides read TGCAGTGCTCCGCGACAGGGGGGCAGTGGTGGCTACACCTTC.

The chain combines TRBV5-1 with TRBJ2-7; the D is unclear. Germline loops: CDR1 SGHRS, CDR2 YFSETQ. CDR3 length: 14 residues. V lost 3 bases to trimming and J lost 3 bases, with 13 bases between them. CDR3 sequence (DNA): TGCGCCAGCAGCTCAACGAAGCCCAGCTACGAGCAGTACTTC. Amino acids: CASSSTKPSYEQYF.

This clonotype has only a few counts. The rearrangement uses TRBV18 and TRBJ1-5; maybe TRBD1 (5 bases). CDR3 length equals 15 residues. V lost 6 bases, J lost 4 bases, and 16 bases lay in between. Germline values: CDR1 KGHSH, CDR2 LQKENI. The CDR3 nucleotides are TGTGCCAGCTCCCTGACAGAAAGTAGTAATCAGCCCCAGCATTTT. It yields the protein CASSLTESSNQPQHF.

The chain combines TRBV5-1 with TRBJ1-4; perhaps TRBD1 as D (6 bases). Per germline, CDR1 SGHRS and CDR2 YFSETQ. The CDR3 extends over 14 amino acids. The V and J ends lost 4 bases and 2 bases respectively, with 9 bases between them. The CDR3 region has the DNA TGCGCCAGCAGCCCGGACAGTACTAATGAAAAACTGTTTTTT. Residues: CASSPDSTNEKLFF.

Written as DNA, the CDR3 is TGTGCCAGCAGCTTATTGGCACAGACCTACGAGCAGTACTTC. Amino acids: CASSLLAQTYEQYF. The chain couples TRBV11-2 to TRBJ2-7; D unclear. V was shortened by 2 bases and J by 2 bases, with 10 bases between the two germline ends. This CDR3 contains 14 residues. Germline values: CDR1 SGHAT, CDR2 FQNNGV.

CDR3 protein: CAISNVVGDQYF. The CDR3 region has the DNA TGTGCCATCAGTAACGTGGTTGGGGACCAGTACTTC. This chain connects TRBV10-3 to TRBJ2-5; no reliable D call. Per germline, CDR1 ENHRY and CDR2 SYGVKD. This CDR3 region has 12 residues. The V gene lost 5 bases and the J gene lost 10 bases, with 14 bases spanning the gap.

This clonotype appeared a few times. For the CDR3, the DNA is TGTGCCAGCAGCTTAGCGGGACTAGCCAGCGAGCAGTACTTC. It yields the protein CASSLAGLASEQYF. This chain links TRBV7-9 with TRBJ2-7, with 9 bases that match TRBD2. Looked up from germline, CDR1 is SEHNR and CDR2 is FQNEAQ (reference sequence). The CDR3 is made up of 14 amino acids. Unmatched junction bases numbered 3, after V lost 0 bases and J lost 6 bases.

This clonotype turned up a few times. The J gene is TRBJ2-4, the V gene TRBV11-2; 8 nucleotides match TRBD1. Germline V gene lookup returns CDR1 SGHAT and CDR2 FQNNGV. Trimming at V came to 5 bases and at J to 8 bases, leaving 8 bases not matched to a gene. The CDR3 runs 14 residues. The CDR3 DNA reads TGTGCCAGCAGCGCAACAGGGGGTAGGGACATTCAGTACTTC. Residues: CASSATGGRDIQYF.

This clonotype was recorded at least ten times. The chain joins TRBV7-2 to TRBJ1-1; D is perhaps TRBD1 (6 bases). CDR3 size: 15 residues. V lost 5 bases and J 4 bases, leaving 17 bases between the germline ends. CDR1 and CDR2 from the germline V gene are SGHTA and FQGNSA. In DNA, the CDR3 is TGTGCCAGCAGCCCCGGGGGGGGGCGCGGCACTGAAGCTTTCTTT. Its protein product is CASSPGGGRGTEAFF.

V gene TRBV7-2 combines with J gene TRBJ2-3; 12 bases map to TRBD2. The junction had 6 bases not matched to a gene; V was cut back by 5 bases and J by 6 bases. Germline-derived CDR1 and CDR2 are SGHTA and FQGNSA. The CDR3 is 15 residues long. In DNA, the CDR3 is TGTGCCAGCAGCGTAGGGGGACTAGCGGGCGATACGCAGTATTTT. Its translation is CASSVGGLAGDTQYF.

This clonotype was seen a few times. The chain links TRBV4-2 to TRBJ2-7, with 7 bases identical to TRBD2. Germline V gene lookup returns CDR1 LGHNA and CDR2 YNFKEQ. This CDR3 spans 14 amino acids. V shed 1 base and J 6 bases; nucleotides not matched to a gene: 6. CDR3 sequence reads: CASSQGRETAEQYF. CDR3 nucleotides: TGTGCCAGCAGCCAAGGGCGGGAGACGGCCGAGCAGTACTTC.

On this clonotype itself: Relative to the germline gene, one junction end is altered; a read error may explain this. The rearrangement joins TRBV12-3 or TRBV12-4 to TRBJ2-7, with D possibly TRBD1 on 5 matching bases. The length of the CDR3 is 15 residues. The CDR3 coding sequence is TGTACCAGCAGCTCCCTCCAGGGCACCTCCTACGAGCAGTACTTC. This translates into CTSSSLQGTSYEQYF.

CDR3 DNA sequence: TGTGCCAGCAGTGTAGACGGTCTCGTCACAGATACGCAGTATTTT. As protein: CASSVDGLVTDTQYF. The rearrangement joins TRBV2 to TRBJ2-3; no clear D gene. This CDR3 contains 15 residues. Trimming removed 4 bases from V and 2 bases from J, with 13 bases in between. Germline V gene lookup returns CDR1 SNHLY and CDR2 FYNNEI.

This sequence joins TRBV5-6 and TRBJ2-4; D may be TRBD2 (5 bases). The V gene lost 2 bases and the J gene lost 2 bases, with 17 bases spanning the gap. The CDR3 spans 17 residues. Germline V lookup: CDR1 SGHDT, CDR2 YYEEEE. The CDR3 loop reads CASSFFGISLTKNIQYF. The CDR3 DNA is TGTGCCAGCAGCTTCTTCGGGATATCTCTAACCAAAAACATTCAGTACTTC.

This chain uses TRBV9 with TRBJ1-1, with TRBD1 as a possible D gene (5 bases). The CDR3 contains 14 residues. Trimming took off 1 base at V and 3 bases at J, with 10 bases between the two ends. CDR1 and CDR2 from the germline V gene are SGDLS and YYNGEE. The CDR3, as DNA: TGTGCCAGCAGCGTAAGAGGAGGGGACACTGAAGCTTTCTTT. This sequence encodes CASSVRGGDTEAFF.

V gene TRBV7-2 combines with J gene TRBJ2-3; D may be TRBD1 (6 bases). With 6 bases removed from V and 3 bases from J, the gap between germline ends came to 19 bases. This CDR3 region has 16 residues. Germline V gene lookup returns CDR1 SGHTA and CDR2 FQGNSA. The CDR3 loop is CASSFLNTGLTDTQYF. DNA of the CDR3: TGTGCCAGCAGTTTTCTCAATACAGGGTTAACAGATACGCAGTATTTT.

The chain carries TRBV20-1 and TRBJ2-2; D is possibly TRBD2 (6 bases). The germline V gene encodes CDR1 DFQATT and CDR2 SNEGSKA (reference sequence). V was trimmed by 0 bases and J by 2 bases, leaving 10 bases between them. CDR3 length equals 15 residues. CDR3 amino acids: CSARDWRVNTGELFF. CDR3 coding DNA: TGCAGTGCTAGAGATTGGAGGGTCAACACCGGGGAGCTGTTTTTT.

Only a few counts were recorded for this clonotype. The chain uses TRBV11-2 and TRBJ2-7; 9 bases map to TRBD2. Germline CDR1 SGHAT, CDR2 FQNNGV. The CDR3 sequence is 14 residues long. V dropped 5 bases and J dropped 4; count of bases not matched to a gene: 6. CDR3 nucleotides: TGTGCCAGCAGCGGACTGGCGGGGGGGTACGAGCAGTACTTC. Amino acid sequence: CASSGLAGGYEQYF.

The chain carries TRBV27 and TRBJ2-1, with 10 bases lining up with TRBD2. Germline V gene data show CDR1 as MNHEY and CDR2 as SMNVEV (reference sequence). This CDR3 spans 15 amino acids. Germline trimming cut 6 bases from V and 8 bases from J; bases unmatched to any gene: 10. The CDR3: CASSRLAGVVDEQFF. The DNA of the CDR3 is TGTGCCAGCAGCCGTCTAGCGGGAGTGGTAGATGAGCAGTTCTTC.

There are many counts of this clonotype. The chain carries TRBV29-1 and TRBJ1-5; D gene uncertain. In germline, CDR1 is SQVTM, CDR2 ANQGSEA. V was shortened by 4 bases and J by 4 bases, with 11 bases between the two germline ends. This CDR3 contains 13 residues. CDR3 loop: CSVGAGYNQPQHF. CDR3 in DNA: TGCAGCGTTGGAGCGGGGTATAATCAGCCCCAGCATTTT. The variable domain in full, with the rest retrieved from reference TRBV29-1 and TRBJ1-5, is SAVISQKPSRDICQRGTSLTIQCQVDSQVTMMFWYRQQPGQSLTLIATANQGSEATYESGFVIDKFPISRPNLTFSTLTVSNMSPEDSSIYLCSVGAGYNQPQHFGDGTRLSIL.

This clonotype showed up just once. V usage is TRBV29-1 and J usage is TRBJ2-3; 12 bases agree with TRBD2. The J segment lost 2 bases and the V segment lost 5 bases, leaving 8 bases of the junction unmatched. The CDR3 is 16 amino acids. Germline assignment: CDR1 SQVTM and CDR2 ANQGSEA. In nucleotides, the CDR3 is TGCAGCGTTTATCTAGCGGGAGGGACACACACAGATACGCAGTATTTT. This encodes CSVYLAGGTHTDTQYF.

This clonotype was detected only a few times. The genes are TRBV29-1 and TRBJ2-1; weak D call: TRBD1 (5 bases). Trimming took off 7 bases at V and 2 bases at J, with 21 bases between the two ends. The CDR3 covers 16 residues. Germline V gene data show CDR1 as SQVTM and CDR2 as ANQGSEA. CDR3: CSAMGLVSGPYNEQFF. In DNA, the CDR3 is TGCAGCGCTATGGGGCTAGTCTCCGGTCCCTACAATGAGCAGTTCTTC.

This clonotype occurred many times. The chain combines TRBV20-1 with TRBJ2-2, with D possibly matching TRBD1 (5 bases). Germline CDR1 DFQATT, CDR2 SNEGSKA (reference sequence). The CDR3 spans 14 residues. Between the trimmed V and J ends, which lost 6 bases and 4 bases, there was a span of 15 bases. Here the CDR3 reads CSAPFRQTTGELFF. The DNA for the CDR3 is TGCAGTGCCCCGTTCCGACAGACCACCGGGGAGCTGTTTTTT.

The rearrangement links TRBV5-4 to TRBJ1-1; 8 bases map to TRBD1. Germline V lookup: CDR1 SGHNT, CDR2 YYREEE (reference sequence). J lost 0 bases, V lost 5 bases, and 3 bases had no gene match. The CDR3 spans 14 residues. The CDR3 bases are TGTGCCAGCAGTCGGGACAGGATGAACACTGAAGCTTTCTTT. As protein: CASSRDRMNTEAFF.

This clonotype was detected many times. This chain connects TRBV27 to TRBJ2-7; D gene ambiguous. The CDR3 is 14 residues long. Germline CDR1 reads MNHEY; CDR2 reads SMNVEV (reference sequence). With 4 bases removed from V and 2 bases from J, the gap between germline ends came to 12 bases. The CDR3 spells CASSSGLLAYEQYF. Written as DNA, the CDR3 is TGTGCCAGCAGTTCGGGTCTCCTGGCCTACGAGCAGTACTTC.

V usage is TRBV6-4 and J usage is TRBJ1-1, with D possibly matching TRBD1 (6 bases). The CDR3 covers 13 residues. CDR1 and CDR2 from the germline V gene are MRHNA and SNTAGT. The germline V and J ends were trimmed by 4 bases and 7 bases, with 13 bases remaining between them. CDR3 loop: CASSAEQGDEAFF. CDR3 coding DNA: TGTGCCAGCAGTGCGGAACAGGGTGATGAAGCTTTCTTT.

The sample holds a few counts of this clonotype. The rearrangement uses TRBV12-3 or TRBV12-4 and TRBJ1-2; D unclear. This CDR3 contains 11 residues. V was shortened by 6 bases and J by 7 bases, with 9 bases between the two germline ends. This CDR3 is CASRGAGGYTF. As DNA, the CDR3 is TGTGCCAGCAGGGGCGCGGGTGGCTACACCTTC.

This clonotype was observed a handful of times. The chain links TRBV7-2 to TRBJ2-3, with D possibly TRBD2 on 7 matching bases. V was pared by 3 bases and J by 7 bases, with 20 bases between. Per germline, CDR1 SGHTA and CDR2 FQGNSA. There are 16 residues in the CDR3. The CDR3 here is CASSFFRGGDLNTQYF. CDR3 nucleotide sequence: TGTGCCAGCAGCTTTTTCCGCGGGGGCGACCTGAATACGCAGTATTTT.

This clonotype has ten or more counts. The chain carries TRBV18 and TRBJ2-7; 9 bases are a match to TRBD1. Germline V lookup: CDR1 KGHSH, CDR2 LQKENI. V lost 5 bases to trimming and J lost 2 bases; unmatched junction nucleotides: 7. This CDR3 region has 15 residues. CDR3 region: CASSSQGATTYEQYF. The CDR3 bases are TGTGCCAGCTCATCACAGGGGGCGACAACCTACGAGCAGTACTTC.

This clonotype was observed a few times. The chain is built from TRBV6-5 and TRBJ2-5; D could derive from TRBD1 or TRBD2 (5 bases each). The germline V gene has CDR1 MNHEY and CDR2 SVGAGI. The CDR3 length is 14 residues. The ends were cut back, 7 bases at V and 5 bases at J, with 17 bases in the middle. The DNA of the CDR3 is TGTGCCAGCATCCCCCGGGGCAGGGAGGAGACCCAGTACTTC. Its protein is CASIPRGREETQYF.

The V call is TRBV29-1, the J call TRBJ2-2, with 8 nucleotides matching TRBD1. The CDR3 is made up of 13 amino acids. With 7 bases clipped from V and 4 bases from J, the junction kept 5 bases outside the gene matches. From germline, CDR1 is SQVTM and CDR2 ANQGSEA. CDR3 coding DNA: TGCAGCGGTAACAGGGGGACCACCGGGGAGCTGTTTTTT. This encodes CSGNRGTTGELFF.

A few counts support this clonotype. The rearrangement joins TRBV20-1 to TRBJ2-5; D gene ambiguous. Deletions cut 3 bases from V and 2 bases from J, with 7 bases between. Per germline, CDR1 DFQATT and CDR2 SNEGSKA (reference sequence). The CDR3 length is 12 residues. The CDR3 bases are TGCAGTGCTAGGCGACTTCAAGAGACCCAGTACTTC. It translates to CSARRLQETQYF.